The present entry profiles one T cell receptor beta chain with its context. Method: immunoSEQ multiplex PCR; TCRdb's copy keeps in-frame clones and lacks some. The repertoire holds about 80,000 clones, with 80% to 85% as singletons. The data are from a study of blood T cell repertoires in COVID-19. The CDR3 is 13 residues long. Trimming took 6 bases from V and 6 from J; bases not matched to a gene: 3. V is TRBV12-3 or TRBV12-4 and J is TRBJ2-1; 9 nucleotides line up with TRBD1. The specimen was peripheral blood. The receptor's source is an older woman with acute or convalescent COVID-19. Here the CDR3 DNA reads TGTGCCAGCAGGAACAGGGGGCCCAATGAGCAGTTCTTC. It translates to CASRNRGPNEQFF.